This T cell receptor beta chain was recovered during a study of cytomegalovirus exposure and HLA in healthy donors. It was with 60 Vbeta and 13 Jbeta primers that the PCR ran. Method: immunoSEQ multiplex PCR; TCRdb's copy keeps in-frame clones and lacks some. The table records roughly 200,000 clones, nearly 80% of them present only once. Unmatched junction bases numbered 6, after V lost 2 bases and J lost 12 bases. Per germline, CDR1 MNHNS and CDR2 SASEGT. This CDR3 is 14 amino acids long. The chain combines TRBV6-1 with TRBJ2-3; 12 bases map to TRBD2. Sequencing was performed on PBMCs. This TCR was sampled from a female donor in good health and CMV-seronegative. Here the CDR3 DNA reads TGTGCCAGCAGTGAAATGACTAGCGGGGGTCATCAGTATTTT. It translates to CASSEMTSGGHQYF.